This T cell receptor beta chain was sequenced for a study of cytomegalovirus exposure and HLA in healthy donors. Notes on this clone: Its cognate antigen is unknown.

PCR was performed using 60 Vbeta and 13 Jbeta primers. Libraries were prepared by immunoSEQ multiplex PCR; TCRdb keeps only in-frame clonotypes and omits some of them. Of 150,000 to 200,000 clones in the sample, roughly three quarters were seen once. V was shortened by 6 bases and J by 4 bases, with 14 bases between the two germline ends. This CDR3 has 14 amino acids. Germline values: CDR1 SGHTA, CDR2 FQGTGA. Whole-study findings and limits: The dataset shows that most TCR sequences were rare, while some public TCRs occurred in many donors.

Specimen: PBMCs. The origin of this receptor is a woman aged 45-65 years in good health and CMV-seropositive. The J gene is TRBJ2-3, the V gene TRBV7-3; D unresolved. The CDR3 region is CASSFSGLADTQYF. In DNA form, the CDR3 reads TGTGCCAGCAGTTTCAGTGGGCTGGCAGATACGCAGTATTTT.